This T cell receptor beta chain emerged from a study of T cell responses to AZD1222 COVID-19 vaccine. Across the whole study: Combined were second doses at about 4 or about 12 weeks.

Measured with immunoSEQ multiplex PCR; TCRdb has only the in-frame clones, and not every one. There are over 100,000 clones in the sample; approximately 87% occur only once, and approximately 12% lies in the top ten. The CDR3 contains 14 residues. Looked up from germline, CDR1 is LGHNA and CDR2 is YSLEER. J gave up 6 bases and V 1 base, and 5 bases lay outside the gene matches. Concerning this clone: Its matching antigen is unknown.

Study-level points and caveats: Among the donors, most were white British and more were female, and clonal diversity was possibly underestimated. Spike regions recognized by vaccine-associated CD4 TCRs spanned the protein, led by 160-218 and 743-854.

This receptor was obtained from an adult in good health. This chain links TRBV4-3 with TRBJ1-2; 7 positions agree with TRBD1. The sequencing used peripheral blood, collected on day 0 of AZD1222 vaccination. Written as DNA, the CDR3 is TGCGCCAGCAGCCAAGTCACAGGGGTACATGGCTACACCTTC. It encodes CASSQVTGVHGYTF.